The clone carrying this T cell receptor (beta chain) was seen ten or more times. The sample is drawn from a study of blood T cells in healthy people across ages. For the second PCR, which ran for about 7 to 11 cycles, a sample-barcoded 5' primer and a J-beta primer mix were used. TCRdb processed the 5' RACE reads anew with MiXCR; each CDR3 protein has one entry. This table holds around 710,000 distinct CDR3 sequences, roughly two fifths found once. Per individual sample, total RNA of at least 5 micrograms was extracted. The sequence derives from a woman aged 55-70 years in good health. The sample comprised blood.

This CDR3 reads CASSDGFSGIAKNIQYF. CDR3 DNA: TGTGCCAGCAGTGATGGATTTAGTGGGATAGCCAAAAACATTCAGTACTTC. J is TRBJ2-4 and V is TRBV25-1; D is unclear. Trimming left V 3 bases short and J 0 bases short, with 15 bases between. CDR3 length equals 17 residues. CDR1 and CDR2 from the germline V gene are MGHDK and SYGVNS.